This entry concerns a single T cell receptor (beta chain). The antigen remains unidentified. The data stem from a study of shared clonotypes between healthy human individuals. Healthy HIV-negative adults with no recent acute infections or vaccinations were recruited as donors. Regarding the study as a whole: Unshared clonotypes carried lower generation probabilities than those common to all four donors. Naive subsets typically showed greater estimated richness than memory subsets.

From germline, CDR1 is LGHNA and CDR2 YSLEER. CDR3 length equals 11 residues. V gave up 8 bases and J gave up 12 bases, with 14 bases separating them. Over several immunoSEQ plates, each subset's genomic DNA was distributed in even portions. Only in-frame clones appear in the TCRdb table, and some are missing; sequencing was by immunoSEQ multiplex PCR. The repertoire includes some 2,000,000 clones, approximately 95% of them detected once, and about 0.13% sits in the top ten. The receptor was isolated from a man younger than 35 in good health. Sample: naive CD4+ T cells sorted from blood. This sample's subset: CD45RA+ positively selected. V is TRBV4-3 and J is TRBJ2-1, with D maybe TRBD1 (7 bases). CDR3 protein: CASAGQGGQFF. The CDR3 DNA sequence: TGCGCCAGCGCCGGGCAGGGGGGGCAGTTCTTC.